The clone carrying this TCR beta chain was observed at least ten times. Amplification of TCR beta CDR3 regions was performed using RNA transcripts as template. Primed by the HTBI set, a first-round RT-PCR was run on the TCR CDR3. TCRdb re-called the multiplex PCR reads with MiXCR, one entry per CDR3 protein. The table lists about 560,000 distinct CDR3 sequences, 12% to 15% of them singletons. The CDR3 is made up of 15 amino acids. Per the germline V gene, CDR1 is MNHEY and CDR2 is SMNVEV (reference sequence). With 5 bases clipped from V and 3 bases from J, the junction kept 3 bases outside the gene matches. This specimen comes from a study of T cells in Graves' hyperthyroidism and ophthalmopathy. Researchers defined stable Graves' hyperthyroidism as no ophthalmopathy progression within 18 months.

This clonotype originated in a woman aged 40-49 years with Graves' hyperthyroidism. The specimen was blood. The rearrangement joins TRBV27 to TRBJ2-1; 11 bases align to TRBD2. CDR3 residues: CASSPGLADYNEQFF. The CDR3 DNA sequence: TGTGCCAGCAGTCCGGGACTAGCGGACTACAATGAGCAGTTCTTC.